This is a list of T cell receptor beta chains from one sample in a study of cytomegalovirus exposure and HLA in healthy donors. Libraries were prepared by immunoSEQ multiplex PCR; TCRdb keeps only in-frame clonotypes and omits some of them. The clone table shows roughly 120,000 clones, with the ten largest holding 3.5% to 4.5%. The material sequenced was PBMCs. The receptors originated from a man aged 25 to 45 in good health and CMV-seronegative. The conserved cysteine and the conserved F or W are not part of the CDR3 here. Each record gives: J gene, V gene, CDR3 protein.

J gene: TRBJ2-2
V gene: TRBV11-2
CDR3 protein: ASSPPTGTGELF

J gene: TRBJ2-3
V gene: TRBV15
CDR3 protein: ATSREIEGTSTDTQY

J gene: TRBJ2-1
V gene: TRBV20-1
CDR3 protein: SGRERDF

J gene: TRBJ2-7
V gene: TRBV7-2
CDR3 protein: ASSPGDRAAYEQY

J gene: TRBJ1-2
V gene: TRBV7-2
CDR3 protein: ASSNRRADRGGGYT

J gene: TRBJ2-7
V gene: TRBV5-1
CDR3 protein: ASSLLTVSYEQY

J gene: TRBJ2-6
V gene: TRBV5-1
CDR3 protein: ASSIGLQSPGANVLT

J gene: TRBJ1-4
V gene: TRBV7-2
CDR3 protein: ASSSATREKLF

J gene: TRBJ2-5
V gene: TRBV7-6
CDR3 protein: ASSEDSTTQY

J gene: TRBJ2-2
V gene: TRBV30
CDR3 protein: AWNLYRESGELF

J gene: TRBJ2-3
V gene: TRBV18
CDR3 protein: ASSSDGGSTDTQY

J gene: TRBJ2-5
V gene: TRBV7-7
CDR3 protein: ASSLRQRTQETQY

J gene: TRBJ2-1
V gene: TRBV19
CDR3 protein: ASSILIGTGSYNEQF

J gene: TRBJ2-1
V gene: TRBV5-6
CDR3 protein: ASIRGGYGTEQF

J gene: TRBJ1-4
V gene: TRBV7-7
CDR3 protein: ASSLRGGDEKLF

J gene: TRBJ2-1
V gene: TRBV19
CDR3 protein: ASSGGLAGLNEQF

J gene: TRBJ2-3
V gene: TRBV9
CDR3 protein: ASSDLASTDTQY

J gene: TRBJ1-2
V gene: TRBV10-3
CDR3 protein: AIKGSTGVNHDGYT

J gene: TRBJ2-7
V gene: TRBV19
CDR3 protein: ASSIFGGGLSSGEQY

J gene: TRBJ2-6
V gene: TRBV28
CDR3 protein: ASSSWTGTGANVLT

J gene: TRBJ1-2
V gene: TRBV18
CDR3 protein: ASSEGQGAGGYT

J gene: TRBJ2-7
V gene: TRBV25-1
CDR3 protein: ASASAGGAYEQY

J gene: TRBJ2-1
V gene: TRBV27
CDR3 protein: ASRLLGLQGQF

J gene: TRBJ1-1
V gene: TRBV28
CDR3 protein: ASTFPGTGGAENTEAF

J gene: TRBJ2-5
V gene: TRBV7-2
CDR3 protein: ASSRSGGETQY

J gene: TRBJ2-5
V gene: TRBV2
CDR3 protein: ASSVFERETQY

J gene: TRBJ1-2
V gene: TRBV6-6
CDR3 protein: ALRTGGRYGYT

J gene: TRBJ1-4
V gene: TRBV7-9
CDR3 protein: ASSSGQVVAANEKLF

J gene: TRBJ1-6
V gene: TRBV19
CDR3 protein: ASRMGAGSPLH

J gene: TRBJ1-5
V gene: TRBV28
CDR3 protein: ASSFPGQGGSQPQH

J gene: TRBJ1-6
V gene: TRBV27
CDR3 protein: ASTPGQYSPLH